This T cell receptor beta chain originates from a study of T cell changes during pregnancy in multiple sclerosis. This clone was observed a handful of times. Germline loops: CDR1 SGHVS, CDR2 FQNEAQ. Trimming removed 6 bases from V and 0 bases from J, with 9 bases in between. The CDR3 consists of 15 residues. TCRdb keeps only in-frame clones here, not all; method: immunoSEQ multiplex PCR. The data contain 85,000 to 130,000 clones, 75% to 95% of them seen just once; the ten biggest clones take up 1.6%. This sequence joins TRBV7-8 and TRBJ1-6, with unresolved D. The specimen was peripheral blood, collected before pregnancy. This receptor was identified in a female donor with multiple sclerosis, enrolled in a pregnancy study. Here the CDR3 reads CASRTESSYNSPLHF. For the CDR3, the DNA is TGTGCCAGCAGAACGGAGAGCTCCTATAATTCACCCCTCCACTTT.